The 15 T cell receptor beta chains presented below share a single source sample, sequenced in a study of tissue T cells after allogeneic stem cell transplantation (dated by TCRdb to 2022 to 2024). The library was produced with the immunoSEQ multiplex PCR assay. The table was pulled from immuneACCESS by TCRdb, which kept in-frame rearrangements only. Such tables lose some clones; where checked, under half of the loss comes from unresolved V genes, and the rest has no known cause. This sample is represented by about 43,000 clones; approximately 92% of them were singletons. The ten largest clones represent approximately 3.8% of the sample. The time point label for this specimen denotes: recipient (host-origin) PBMCs collected before allo-HCT. This specimen consisted of blood, obtained before transplantation. These receptors were obtained from a woman aged 40-69 years who later had graft-versus-host disease after an allogeneic stem cell transplant.

J is TRBJ2-7 and V is TRBV19; TRBD1 aligns across 7 bases. This CDR3 has 11 residues. J lost 6 bases, V lost 11 bases, and 7 bases had no gene match. Per the germline V gene, CDR1 is LNHDA and CDR2 is SQIVND (reference sequence). The CDR3 is CASGQASEQYF. The CDR3 coding sequence is TGTGCCTCAGGACAGGCCTCCGAGCAGTACTTC.

This sequence joins TRBV24-1 and TRBJ2-3, with a tentative D call TRBD2 (6 bases). Germline V gives CDR1 KGHDR, CDR2 SFDVKD. The germline V and J ends were trimmed by 4 bases and 1 base, with 8 bases remaining between them. The CDR3 sequence is 14 residues long. CDR3 sequence (DNA): TGTGCCACCAGTGACAGGGAGGGCACAGATACGCAGTATTTT. Translated, it gives CATSDREGTDTQYF.

J is TRBJ2-7 and V is TRBV5-4; TRBD2 aligns across 9 bases. The CDR3 is 15 residues long. V lost 1 base, J lost 6 bases, and 8 bases stayed unmatched. Germline CDR1 SGHNT, CDR2 YYREEE (reference sequence). The CDR3 DNA follows: TGTGCCAGCAGCTTGCCCGGGACTAGCTACTCCGAGCAGTACTTC. Translating gives CASSLPGTSYSEQYF.

The V call is TRBV10-2, the J call TRBJ2-5; the match to TRBD1 covers 9 bases. V dropped 3 bases and J dropped 7; count of bases not matched to a gene: 0. Per germline, CDR1 WSHSY and CDR2 SAAADI. The CDR3 is made up of 12 amino acids. CDR3 residues: CASSEQGATQYF. CDR3 DNA sequence: TGCGCCAGCAGTGAACAGGGGGCGACCCAGTACTTC.

CDR3 DNA: TGTGCCAGCAGTATAGCGGGATCAACAACCCCCACAGATACGCAGTATTTT. It codes for CASSIAGSTTPTDTQYF. The rearrangement joins TRBV28 to TRBJ2-3; 8 bases line up with TRBD2. Unmatched junction bases numbered 12, after V lost 5 bases and J lost 2 bases. From germline, CDR1 is MDHEN and CDR2 SYDVKM. The CDR3 has 17 residues.

This chain uses TRBV3-1 (or the pseudogene TRBV3-2) with TRBJ1-2; D is ambiguous. The germline V gene has CDR1 LGHDT and CDR2 YNNKEL (reference sequence). V gave up 2 bases and J gave up 4 bases, with 11 bases separating them. This CDR3 is built from 14 residues. The CDR3 DNA reads as TGTGCCAGCAGCCAACGGGAGAGCGGCTATGGCTACACCTTC. It translates to CASSQRESGYGYTF.

This clone was observed once. The rearrangement links TRBV29-1 to TRBJ1-1, with 8 nucleotides matching TRBD1. The length of the CDR3 is 13 residues. Germline V lookup: CDR1 SQVTM, CDR2 ANQGSEA. J gave up 4 bases and V 3 bases, and 4 bases lay outside the gene matches. In nucleotides, the CDR3 is TGCAGCGTTGATGGAGGGACAGGCACTGAAGCTTTCTTT. This codes for CSVDGGTGTEAFF. Variable domain in full (rest from reference TRBV29-1 and TRBJ1-1): SAVISQKPSRDICQRGTSLTIQCQVDSQVTMMFWYRQQPGQSLTLIATANQGSEATYESGFVIDKFPISRPNLTFSTLTVSNMSPEDSSIYLCSVDGGTGTEAFFGQGTRLTVV.

V gene TRBV4-3 combines with J gene TRBJ1-5, with 7 bases that match TRBD1. The ends lost 0 bases at V and 0 bases at J; junction bases unmatched: 8. This CDR3 has 18 residues. Germline CDR1 LGHNA, CDR2 YSLEER. The CDR3 loop is CASSQDNRGIYSNQPQHF. The CDR3 DNA follows: TGCGCCAGCAGCCAAGACAACAGGGGCATTTATAGCAATCAGCCCCAGCATTTT.

This chain links TRBV30 with TRBJ1-5, with 11 bases that match TRBD1. Per germline, CDR1 GTSNPN and CDR2 SVGIG (reference sequence). J was trimmed by 4 bases and V by 4 bases; bases with no gene match: 3. CDR3 length: 14 amino acids. Here the CDR3 DNA reads TGTGCCTGGAAGGGGGACAGGGGGAATCAGCCCCAGCATTTT. This gives the protein CAWKGDRGNQPQHF.

The chain employs TRBV18 and TRBJ2-3; 10 bases are shared with TRBD2. Trimming at V came to 0 bases and at J to 6 bases, leaving 0 bases not matched to a gene. There are 14 residues in the CDR3. The germline gives CDR1 KGHSH, CDR2 LQKENI. The CDR3 DNA follows: TGTGCCAGCTCACCACCTAGCGGGAGGGATACGCAGTATTTT. Amino acid sequence: CASSPPSGRDTQYF.

The J gene is TRBJ1-4, the V gene TRBV5-1; a weak D match, TRBD1 (5 bases). The CDR3 is made up of 15 amino acids. Germline CDR1 is SGHRS and CDR2 is YFSETQ. Trimming cost V 0 bases and J 4 bases, with 10 bases left between them. The CDR3 region has the DNA TGCGCCAGCAGCTTGGTGGGGCAGGGTAATGAAAAACTGTTTTTT. It yields the protein CASSLVGQGNEKLFF.

This clone was found a few times. The genes are TRBV4-3 and TRBJ1-2; 8 nucleotides agree with TRBD1. Germline V CDR1 and CDR2: LGHNA, YSLEER. J was trimmed by 3 bases and V by 4 bases; bases with no gene match: 10. The CDR3 runs to 16 residues. In nucleotides, the CDR3 is TGCGCCAGCAGCCGGGACCAGGGGGCGATGGACTATGGCTACACCTTC. It specifies CASSRDQGAMDYGYTF.

The chain combines TRBV6-5 with TRBJ2-1, with 12 bases that match TRBD2. Germline V gene data show CDR1 as MNHEY and CDR2 as SVGAGI. This CDR3 is 14 amino acids long. V was pared by 10 bases and J by 2 bases, with 3 bases of the junction left unmatched. CDR3 sequence: CATRLAGAYNEQFF. CDR3 bases: TGTGCCACCAGACTAGCGGGAGCCTACAATGAGCAGTTCTTC.

This chain uses TRBV3-1 (or the pseudogene TRBV3-2) with TRBJ2-1; 7 nucleotides align to TRBD1. With 4 bases clipped from V and 5 bases from J, the junction kept 5 bases outside the gene matches. The CDR3 extends over 14 amino acids. CDR1 and CDR2 (germline): LGHDT, YNNKEL (reference sequence). In DNA form, the CDR3 reads TGTGCCAGCAGCCCAGGGACAGCCAACAATGAGCAGTTCTTC. As protein: CASSPGTANNEQFF.

The chain employs TRBV7-9 and TRBJ1-1, with D perhaps matching TRBD1 (6 bases). The ends were cut back, 3 bases at V and 2 bases at J, with 13 bases in the middle. Germline V gene sequence: CDR1 SEHNR, CDR2 FQNEAQ (reference sequence). This CDR3 is built from 15 residues. CDR3 DNA: TGTGCCAGCAGCTTTGCCCTGGGGGGCAACACTGAAGCTTTCTTT. Protein sequence: CASSFALGGNTEAFF. The complete variable domain, with remaining parts taken from reference TRBV7-9 and TRBJ1-1, reads DTGVSQNPRHKITKRGQNVTFRCDPISEHNRLYWYRQTLGQGPEFLTYFQNEAQLEKSRLLSDRFSAERPKGSFSTLEIQRTEQGDSAMYLCASSFALGGNTEAFFGQGTRLTVV.